Below are 16 T cell receptor beta chains sequenced from a single sample in a study of T cell repertoires in cytomegalovirus infection. TCRdb used MiXCR to reprocess the reads, holding one entry per CDR3 protein. The sample includes 100,000 or so distinct CDR3 sequences, roughly two fifths of them seen just once. For these receptors, no antigen is known. The sequencing here drew on CD8+ T cells from cultured PBMCs, taken from culture after CMV antigen stimulation. The receptors derive from a human donor in good health (CMV status not recorded). Some clones in this sample may be carry-over from other donors' samples.

The chain combines TRBV18 with TRBJ1-1; D unclear. The V gene's germline CDR1 is KGHSH and CDR2 LQKENI. The CDR3 extends over 13 amino acids. Trimming shortened V by 3 bases and J by 4 bases, and 9 bases separated the two germline ends. The CDR3 coding sequence is TGTGCCAGCTCACCCGATCAGCTCACTGAAGCTTTCTTT. Translated: CASSPDQLTEAFF.

V and J are TRBV5-6 and TRBJ2-2, with unresolved D. The CDR3 is 12 amino acids. V lost 3 bases and J lost 6, with 6 bases in between. The germline V gene encodes CDR1 SGHDT and CDR2 YYEEEE. The CDR3, as DNA: TGTGCCAGCAGCTGGAGTTCCGGGGAGCTGTTTTTT. Protein: CASSWSSGELFF.

The chain uses TRBV7-4 and TRBJ2-5; TRBD1 agrees at 9 bases. V shed 3 bases and J 1 base; nucleotides not matched to a gene: 3. Germline V gene data show CDR1 as SGHVT and CDR2 as SQSDAQ. The CDR3 has 15 residues. In DNA form, the CDR3 reads TGTGCCAGCAGCTTTGGGACAGGGACCCAAGAGACCCAGTACTTC. It yields the protein CASSFGTGTQETQYF.

V usage is TRBV12-3 or TRBV12-4 and J usage is TRBJ1-2; D uncertain. This CDR3 has 12 residues. Trimming stripped 5 bases from V and 2 bases from J, with 6 bases between. The CDR3 loop is CASSPSNYGYTF. CDR3 in DNA: TGTGCCAGCAGTCCATCGAACTATGGCTACACCTTC.

This clonotype has a count of ten or more. The chain uses TRBV2 and TRBJ1-1; D gene ambiguous. CDR1 and CDR2 (germline): SNHLY, FYNNEI. V dropped 5 bases and J dropped 0 bases, with 4 bases sitting between them. The CDR3 consists of 12 residues. The CDR3 nucleotides read TGTGCCAGCAGTCCGTTGAACACTGAAGCTTTCTTT. Its protein product is CASSPLNTEAFF.

This chain connects TRBV4-1 to TRBJ2-7, with 8 bases fitting TRBD2. The CDR3 extends over 15 amino acids. Germline loops: CDR1 MGHRA, CDR2 YSYEKL. Trimming at V came to 0 bases and at J to 4 bases, leaving 5 bases not matched to a gene. The CDR3 DNA follows: TGCGCCAGCAGCCAAGAGGTCGGGGGGGTTTACGAGCAGTACTTC. Its protein product is CASSQEVGGVYEQYF.

The chain combines TRBV12-5 with TRBJ2-7, with 7 nucleotides matching TRBD2. CDR1 and CDR2 from the germline V gene are LGHNT and FRNRAP. CDR3 length: 15 amino acids. V lost 5 bases to trimming and J lost 0 bases; unmatched junction nucleotides: 7. The CDR3 region is CASGPRGENSYEQYF. CDR3 coding DNA: TGTGCTAGTGGTCCCCGGGGGGAGAACTCCTACGAGCAGTACTTC.

This clonotype was seen just once. The V gene is TRBV7-9, the J gene TRBJ2-1; 7 nucleotides match TRBD1. CDR1 and CDR2 from the germline V gene are SEHNR and FQNEAQ (reference sequence). CDR3 length equals 15 residues. Trimming cost V 7 bases and J 5 bases; bases outside gene matches: 11. This chain's CDR3 is CASIPLWDRNNEQFF. The CDR3 nucleotides read TGTGCCAGCATTCCGCTCTGGGACAGAAACAATGAGCAGTTCTTC.

Turning to this clonotype: At one end, the junction sequence differs from germline, possibly due to a read error. The chain recombines TRBV5-3 with TRBJ2-2, with D possibly being TRBD1 (5 bases). TRBV5-3 is an open reading frame whose function is uncertain. The CDR3 consists of 16 residues. The CDR3 protein is CASSLYQGTNTGELFF. CDR3 DNA sequence: TGTGCCAGCAGCTTGTATCAGGGCACGAACACCGGGGAGCTGTTTTTT.

This clonotype showed up many times. The rearrangement joins TRBV9 to TRBJ1-2; D call uncertain. The ends were cut back, 0 bases at V and 4 bases at J, with 10 bases in the middle. CDR3 length: 14 residues. Germline V gene lookup returns CDR1 SGDLS and CDR2 YYNGEE. This CDR3 is CASSVGSAPYGYTF. The CDR3 nucleotides are TGTGCCAGCAGCGTAGGGTCCGCCCCCTATGGCTACACCTTC.

This clonotype was counted a few times. The rearrangement uses TRBV27 and TRBJ1-1; D is undetermined. Germline CDR1 MNHEY, CDR2 SMNVEV (reference sequence). CDR3 length: 13 residues. V lost 3 bases to trimming and J lost 5 bases, with 10 bases between them. CDR3 coding DNA: TGTGCCAGCAGTTTTCTTTCGGCGACTGAAGCTTTCTTT. Translating it yields CASSFLSATEAFF.

The chain employs TRBV7-6 and TRBJ2-1; a weak D match, TRBD1 (7 bases). Germline V gene data show CDR1 as SGHVS and CDR2 as FNYEAQ. Deletions cut 6 bases from V and 14 bases from J, with 20 bases between. The CDR3 has 13 residues. The CDR3 loop is CASSLQGGWVEFF. In nucleotides, the CDR3 is TGTGCCAGCAGTCTCCAGGGGGGTTGGGTTGAGTTCTTC.

The V call is TRBV27, the J call TRBJ2-7; D unresolved. CDR1 is MNHEY, CDR2 SMNVEV, per germline (reference sequence). The CDR3 consists of 14 residues. V was trimmed by 6 bases and J by 8 bases, leaving 20 bases between them. CDR3 coding DNA: TGTGCCAGCAGCCCCTCCCACATAAGGAAAAAGCAGTACTTC. Protein sequence: CASSPSHIRKKQYF.

The rearrangement joins TRBV6-8 to TRBJ2-5, with D possibly matching TRBD2 (6 bases). The CDR3 totals 15 residues. V was pared by 0 bases and J by 5 bases, with 13 bases between. Per germline, CDR1 MNHGY and CDR2 SAAAGT. CDR3 sequence: CASSYSYGAGETQYF. The CDR3, as DNA: TGTGCCAGCAGTTACTCGTATGGGGCGGGGGAGACCCAGTACTTC.

The chain couples TRBV7-9 to TRBJ1-2; D may be TRBD1 (6 bases). The ends were cut back, 7 bases at V and 2 bases at J, with 20 bases in the middle. Germline CDR1 SEHNR, CDR2 FQNEAQ (reference sequence). The CDR3 runs 16 residues. As DNA, the CDR3 is TGTGCCAGCACCGACCTTAGGGCAGGGGCGAACTATGGCTACACCTTC. This codes for CASTDLRAGANYGYTF.

The chain joins TRBV7-6 to TRBJ1-5; the match to TRBD1 covers 9 bases. The germline gives CDR1 SGHVS, CDR2 FNYEAQ. The CDR3 extends over 18 amino acids. The V gene end was trimmed by 3 bases and the J gene end by 1 base; junction bases not matched to a gene: 10. Here the CDR3 reads CASSLGPPTGGSNQPQHF. CDR3 DNA sequence: TGTGCCAGCAGCTTGGGTCCCCCGACAGGGGGAAGCAATCAGCCCCAGCATTTT.